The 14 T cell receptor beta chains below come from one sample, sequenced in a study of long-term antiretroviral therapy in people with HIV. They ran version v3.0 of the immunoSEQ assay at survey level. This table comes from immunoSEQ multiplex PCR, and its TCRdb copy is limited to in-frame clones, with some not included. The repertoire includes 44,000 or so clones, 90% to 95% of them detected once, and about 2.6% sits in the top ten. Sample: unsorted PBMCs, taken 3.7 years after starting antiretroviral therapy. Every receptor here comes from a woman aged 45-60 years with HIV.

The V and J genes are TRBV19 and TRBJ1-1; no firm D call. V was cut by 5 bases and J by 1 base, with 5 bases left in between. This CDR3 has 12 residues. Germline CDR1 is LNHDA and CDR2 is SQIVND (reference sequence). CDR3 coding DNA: TGTGCCAGTAGTTACCGGAACACTGAAGCTTTCTTT. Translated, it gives CASSYRNTEAFF.

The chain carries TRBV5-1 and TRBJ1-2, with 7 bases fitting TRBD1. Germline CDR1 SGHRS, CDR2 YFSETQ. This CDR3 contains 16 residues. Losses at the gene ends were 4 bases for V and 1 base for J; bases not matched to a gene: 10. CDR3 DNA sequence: TGCGCCAGCAGCGCCTACCCGGGACAGCTTAACTATGGCTACACCTTC. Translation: CASSAYPGQLNYGYTF.

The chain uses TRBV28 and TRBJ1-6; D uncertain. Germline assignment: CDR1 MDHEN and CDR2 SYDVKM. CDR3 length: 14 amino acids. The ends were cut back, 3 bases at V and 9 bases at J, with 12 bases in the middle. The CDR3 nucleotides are TGTGCCAGCAGTTTTGCAGGATGGGGTTCACCCCTCCACTTT. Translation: CASSFAGWGSPLHF.

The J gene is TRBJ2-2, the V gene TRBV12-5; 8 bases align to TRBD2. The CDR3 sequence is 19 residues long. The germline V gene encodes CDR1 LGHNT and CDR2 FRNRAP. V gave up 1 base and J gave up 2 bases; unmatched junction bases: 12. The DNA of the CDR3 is TGTGCTAGTGGTTTGGGCGGAGGTAGCGGGGACCGAAACACCGGGGAGCTGTTTTTT. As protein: CASGLGGGSGDRNTGELFF.

The CDR3 bases are TGTGCCAGCAGCAGGGACTTGGCTAATTCACCCCTCCACTTT. Protein product: CASSRDLANSPLHF. The J gene is TRBJ1-6, the V gene TRBV7-9, with D tentatively TRBD1 (5 bases). The CDR3 spans 14 residues. With 5 bases removed from V and 6 bases from J, the gap between germline ends came to 11 bases. Per germline, CDR1 SEHNR and CDR2 FQNEAQ (reference sequence). The full variable domain, with the rest looked up from reference TRBV7-9 and TRBJ1-6, is DTGVSQNPRHKITKRGQNVTFRCDPISEHNRLYWYRQTLGQGPEFLTYFQNEAQLEKSRLLSDRFSAERPKGSFSTLEIQRTEQGDSAMYLCASSRDLANSPLHFGNGTRLTVT.

The CDR3 protein is CASSMTGDQPQHF. The CDR3 DNA sequence: TGTGCCAGTAGTATGACAGGGGATCAGCCCCAGCATTTT. The chain couples TRBV19 to TRBJ1-5, with 8 bases fitting TRBD1. The V gene end was trimmed by 3 bases and the J gene end by 5 bases; junction bases not matched to a gene: 0. This CDR3 has 13 residues. Germline V gene lookup returns CDR1 LNHDA and CDR2 SQIVND (reference sequence).

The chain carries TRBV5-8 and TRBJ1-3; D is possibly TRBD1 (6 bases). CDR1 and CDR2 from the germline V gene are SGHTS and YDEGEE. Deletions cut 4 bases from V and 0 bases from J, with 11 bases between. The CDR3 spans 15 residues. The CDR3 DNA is TGTGCCAGCAGCACGGACAGAAGCTCTGGAAACACCATATATTTT. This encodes CASSTDRSSGNTIYF. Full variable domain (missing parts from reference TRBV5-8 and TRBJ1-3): EAGVTQSPTHLIKTRGQQATLRCSPISGHTSVYWYQQALGLGLQFLLWYDEGEERNRGNFPPRFSGRQFPNYSSELNVNALELEDSALYLCASSTDRSSGNTIYFGEGSWLTVV.

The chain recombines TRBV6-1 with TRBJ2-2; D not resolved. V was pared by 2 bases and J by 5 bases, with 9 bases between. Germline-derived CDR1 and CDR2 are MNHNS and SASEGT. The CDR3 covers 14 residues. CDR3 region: CASSESPETGELFF. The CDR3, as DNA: TGTGCCAGCAGTGAATCCCCCGAAACCGGGGAGCTGTTTTTT.

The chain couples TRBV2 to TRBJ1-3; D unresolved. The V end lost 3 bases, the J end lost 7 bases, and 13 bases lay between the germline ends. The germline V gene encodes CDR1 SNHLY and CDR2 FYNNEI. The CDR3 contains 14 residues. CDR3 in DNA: TGTGCCAGCAGTGATCAATCGGGATATAACACCATATATTTT. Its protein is CASSDQSGYNTIYF.

The CDR3 loop is CATSRDIRDGYTF. CDR3 DNA: TGTGCCACCAGCAGAGATATCCGGGATGGCTACACCTTC. The rearrangement links TRBV15 to TRBJ1-2; D remains unclear. The CDR3 spans 13 residues. V was clipped by 0 bases and J by 6 bases, with 8 bases between them. Germline loops: CDR1 LNHNV, CDR2 YYDKDF (reference sequence).

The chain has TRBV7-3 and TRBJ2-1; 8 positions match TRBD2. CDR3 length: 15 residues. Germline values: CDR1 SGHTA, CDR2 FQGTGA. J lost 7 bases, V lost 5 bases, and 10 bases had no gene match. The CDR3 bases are TGTGCCAGCAGCCTAGGGTACGGGGGGGCTAATGAGCAGTTCTTC. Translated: CASSLGYGGANEQFF.

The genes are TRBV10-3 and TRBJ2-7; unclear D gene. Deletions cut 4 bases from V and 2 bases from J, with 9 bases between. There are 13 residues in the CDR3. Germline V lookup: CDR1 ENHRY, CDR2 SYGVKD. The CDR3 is CAISGARAYEQYF. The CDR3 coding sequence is TGTGCCATCAGTGGCGCCCGAGCCTACGAGCAGTACTTC.

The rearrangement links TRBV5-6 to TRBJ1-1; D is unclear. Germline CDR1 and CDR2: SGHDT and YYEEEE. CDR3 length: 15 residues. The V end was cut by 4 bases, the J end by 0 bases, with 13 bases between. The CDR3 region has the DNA TGTGCCAGCAGCGGGAGTATGGTTATGAACACTGAAGCTTTCTTT. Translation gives CASSGSMVMNTEAFF.

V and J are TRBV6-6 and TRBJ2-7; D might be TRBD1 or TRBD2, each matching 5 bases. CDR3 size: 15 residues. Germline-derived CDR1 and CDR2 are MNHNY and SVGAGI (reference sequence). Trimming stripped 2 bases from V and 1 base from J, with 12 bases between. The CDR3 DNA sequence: TGTGCCAGCAGTTACCTGGGACCGGTGTCCTACGAGCAGTACTTC. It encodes CASSYLGPVSYEQYF.